Below are 5 T cell receptor beta chains sequenced from a single sample in a study of metastatic and nonmetastatic thyroid tumors. Treatment of any kind had been given to no patient before thyroid surgery. TCRdb re-clonotyped the PCR reads through MiXCR. Altogether fewer than 5,500 clones are present, over 30% being singletons, with the ten largest covering under 45%. Sequenced sample: adjacent normal tissue. The receptors come from a female donor with papillary thyroid cancer or a benign thyroid nodule (not recorded which). Some clones in this sample may be carry-over from other donors' samples.

This clone appeared a few times. The V and J genes are TRBV28 and TRBJ2-2; D not certain. Germline V gene data show CDR1 as MDHEN and CDR2 as SYDVKM. The length of the CDR3 is 12 residues. Trimming cost V 2 bases and J 8 bases, with 6 bases left between them. CDR3 bases: TGTGCCAGCAGTTTAGTCTGGGGGGAGCTGTTTTTT. Protein: CASSLVWGELFF. Drawing the rest from reference TRBV28 and TRBJ2-2, the complete variable domain is DVKVTQSSRYLVKRTGEKVFLECVQDMDHENMFWYRQDPGLGLRLIYFSYDVKMKEKGDIPEGYSVSREKKERFSLILESASTNQTSMYLCASSLVWGELFFGEGSRLTVL.

This clone was counted once. The chain combines TRBV7-2 with TRBJ1-2, with 10 positions matching TRBD1. V gave up 5 bases and J gave up 4 bases; unmatched junction bases: 7. The CDR3 extends over 15 amino acids. Germline assignment: CDR1 SGHTA and CDR2 FQGNSA. The CDR3 sequence is CASSASGTGAYGYTF. DNA for the CDR3: TGTGCCAGCAGCGCCTCCGGGACAGGGGCCTATGGCTACACCTTC.

V is TRBV20-1 and J is TRBJ2-7, with TRBD2 identical over 11 bases. This CDR3 is built from 14 residues. Germline V gives CDR1 DFQATT, CDR2 SNEGSKA (reference sequence). V lost 6 bases, J lost 2 bases, and 6 bases stayed unmatched. In nucleotides, the CDR3 is TGCAGTGCCCCCTTAGCGGGAGGGACCTACGAGCAGTACTTC. Its protein product is CSAPLAGGTYEQYF.

The rearrangement joins TRBV5-6 to TRBJ1-1, with 7 nucleotides matching TRBD1. The CDR3 consists of 17 residues. J was trimmed by 2 bases and V by 2 bases; bases with no gene match: 12. CDR1 is SGHDT and CDR2 is YYEEEE in the germline V gene. CDR3 nucleotides: TGTGCCAGCAGCTTTATGGGACAGAGGACTAAAAACACTGAAGCTTTCTTT. Its translation: CASSFMGQRTKNTEAFF.

V usage is TRBV27 and J usage is TRBJ2-7; the match to TRBD1 covers 9 bases. This CDR3 has 12 amino acids. Losses at the gene ends were 3 bases for V and 12 bases for J; bases not matched to a gene: 6. Germline CDR1 is MNHEY and CDR2 is SMNVEV (reference sequence). CDR3 residues: CASSLGQGLRYF. CDR3 coding DNA: TGTGCCAGCAGTTTGGGACAGGGTTTGCGGTACTTC.